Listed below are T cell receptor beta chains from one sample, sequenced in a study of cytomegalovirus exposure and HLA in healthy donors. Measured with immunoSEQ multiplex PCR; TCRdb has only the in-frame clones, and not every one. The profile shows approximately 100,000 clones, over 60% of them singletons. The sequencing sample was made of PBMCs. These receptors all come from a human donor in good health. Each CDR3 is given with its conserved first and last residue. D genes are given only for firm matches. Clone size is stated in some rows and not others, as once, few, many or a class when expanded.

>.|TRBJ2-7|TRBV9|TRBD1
TGTGCCAGCAGCGTAGAGAGGGGGCGGGACGAGCAGTACTTC
CASSVERGRDEQYF
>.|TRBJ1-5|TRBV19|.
TGTGCCAGTAGTATTGGGGGCCCTGGTGGCAATCAGCCCCAGCATTTT
CASSIGGPGGNQPQHF
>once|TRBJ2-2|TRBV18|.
TGTGCCAGCTCACCACCCGGTCTATCGAACACCGGGGAGCTGTTTTTT
CASSPPGLSNTGELFF
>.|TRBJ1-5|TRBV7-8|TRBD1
TGTGCCAGCAGCTTGTACGGGACAGGGAATCAGCCCCAGCATTTT
CASSLYGTGNQPQHF
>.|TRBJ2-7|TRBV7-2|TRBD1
TGTGCCAGCAGCCCCGGGACAGGCTACGAGCAGTACTTC
CASSPGTGYEQYF
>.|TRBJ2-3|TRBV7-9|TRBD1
TGTGCCAGCAGCTTAGCGCGACAGGGGGCAGGGGATACGCAGTATTTT
CASSLARQGAGDTQYF
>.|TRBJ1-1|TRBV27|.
TGTGCCAGCAGTGCTCAGGGAAACACTGAAGCTTTCTTT
CASSAQGNTEAFF
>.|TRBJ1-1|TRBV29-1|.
TGCAGCGTTGATGGGCAGGGGACTGAAGCTTTCTTT
CSVDGQGTEAFF
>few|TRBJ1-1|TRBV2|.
TGTGCCAGCAGTGGTAGGCGGGTAAACACTGAAGCTTTCTTT
CASSGRRVNTEAFF
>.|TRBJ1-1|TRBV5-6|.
TGTGCCAGCAGCTTGGACAGGGTGGTAACTGAAGCTTTCTTT
CASSLDRVVTEAFF
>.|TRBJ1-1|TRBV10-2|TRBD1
TGCGCCAGCAGTAAAGACAGGGGGAATTCTGAAGCTTTCTTT
CASSKDRGNSEAFF
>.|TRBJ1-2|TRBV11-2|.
TGTGCCAGCAGCCGCGCCGGGGCTGAGGGACATCGCGGCTACACCTTC
CASSRAGAEGHRGYTF
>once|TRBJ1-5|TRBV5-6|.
TGTGCCAGTAGCTTGGGCGAGACGGGGCCCCAGCATTTT
CASSLGETGPQHF
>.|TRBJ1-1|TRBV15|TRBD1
TGTGCCACCAGCAGGGGACAGGGTTTCACTGAAGCTTTCTTT
CATSRGQGFTEAFF
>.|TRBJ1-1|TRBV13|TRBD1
TGTGCCAGCAGCTCGTACGACAGGGACACTGAAGCTTTCTTT
CASSSYDRDTEAFF
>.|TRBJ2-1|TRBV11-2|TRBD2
TGTGCCAGCAGCTCGCGAGGGGGCGAGGGACTAGCGGGAGGGGAGCAGTTCTTC
CASSSRGGEGLAGGEQFF
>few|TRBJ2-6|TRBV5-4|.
TGTGCCAGCAGCTTGGCCGGTGGGAGATCTGGGGCCAACGTCCTGACTTTC
CASSLAGGRSGANVLTF
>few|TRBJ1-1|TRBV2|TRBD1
TGTGCCAGCAAAGGTGGTTCAGGGGGTGAGGGCACTGAAGCTTTCTTT
CASKGGSGGEGTEAFF
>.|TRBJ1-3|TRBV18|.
TGTGCCAGCTCACTTTCCCAGGGAAACACCATATATTTT
CASSLSQGNTIYF
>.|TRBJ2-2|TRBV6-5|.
TGTGCCAGCAGTTCAGGCAGGGGGGCCGGGGAGCTGTTTTTT
CASSSGRGAGELFF
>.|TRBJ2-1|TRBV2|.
TGTGCCAGCAGTGAAAGGAGCGGGCGCTACAATGAGCAGTTCTTC
CASSERSGRYNEQFF
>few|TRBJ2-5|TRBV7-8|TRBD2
TGTGCCAGCAGCCCCGCCTCGGGGGGGCAAGAGACCCAGTACTTC
CASSPASGGQETQYF
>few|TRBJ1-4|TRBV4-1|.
TGCGCCAGCAGCCGGGTGGAAGGGGATGAAAAACTGTTTTTT
CASSRVEGDEKLFF
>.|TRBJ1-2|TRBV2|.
TGTGCCAGCAGAGGGGAAGGCTACTATGGCTACACCTTC
CASRGEGYYGYTF
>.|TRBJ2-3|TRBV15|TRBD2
TGTGCCACCAGCAGAGATCGGGGGGTGGCCACAGATACGCAGTATTTT
CATSRDRGVATDTQYF
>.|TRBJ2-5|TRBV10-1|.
TGCGCCAGCAGTGAATCGGGGAGCGGAGAGACCCAGTACTTC
CASSESGSGETQYF
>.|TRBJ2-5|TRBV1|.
TGCACCAGCAGCCATCCCCAGGGGAAAGAGACCCAGTACTTC
CTSSHPQGKETQYF
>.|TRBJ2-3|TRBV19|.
TGTGCCAGTAGTATAGTACGCAGGAACACAGATACGCAGTATTTT
CASSIVRRNTDTQYF
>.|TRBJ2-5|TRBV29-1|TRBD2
TGCAGCGTTGAAGTAGCGGGAGGAAGGGAGACCCAGTACTTC
CSVEVAGGRETQYF
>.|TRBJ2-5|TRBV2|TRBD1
TGTGCCAGCAGCCAAGGGACAGGGCGGGAGACCCAGTACTTC
CASSQGTGRETQYF
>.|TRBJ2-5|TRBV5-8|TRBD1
TGTGCCAGCAGTTCGGGACAGGGGGGGCGCGGGGGCCAGACCCAGTACTTC
CASSSGQGGRGGQTQYF
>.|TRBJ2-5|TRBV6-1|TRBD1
TGTGCCAGCAGTGGCCGGGACAGGGGAGAGACCCAGTACTTC
CASSGRDRGETQYF
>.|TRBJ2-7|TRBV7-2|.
TGTGCCAGCAGCTTTTCAGGCTACGAGCAGTACTTC
CASSFSGYEQYF
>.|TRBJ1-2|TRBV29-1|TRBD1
TGCAGCGGCAACACAGGGGGGACAGGGATTTCTGGCTACACCTTC
CSGNTGGTGISGYTF
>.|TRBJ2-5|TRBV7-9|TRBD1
TGTGCCAGCAGGGGACAGGGTGTAAAAGAGACCCAGTACTTC
CASRGQGVKETQYF
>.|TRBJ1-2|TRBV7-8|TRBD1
TGTGCCAGCAGCTTGTACCGACAGGGCAGAGGGGACTATGGCTACACCTTC
CASSLYRQGRGDYGYTF
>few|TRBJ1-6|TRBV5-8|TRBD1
TGTGCCAGCCCGGGACAGGGACTGGTTTATAATTCACCCCTCCACTTT
CASPGQGLVYNSPLHF
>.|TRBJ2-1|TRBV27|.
TGTGCCAGCAGATACAGGGTCACCTCTGGGGGAACCTACAATGAGCAGTTCTTC
CASRYRVTSGGTYNEQFF
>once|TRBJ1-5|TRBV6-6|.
TGTGCCAGCAGTTACTCAGACAGAGACAATCAGCCCCAGCATTTT
CASSYSDRDNQPQHF
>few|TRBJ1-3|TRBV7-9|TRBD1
TGTGCCAGCAGCGCCCCGACAGGGGGAGCCGGAAACACCATATATTTT
CASSAPTGGAGNTIYF
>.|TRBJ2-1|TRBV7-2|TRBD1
TGTGCCAGCAGCTTATTGCCTCGACAGGGGGCTTGGGAGCAGTTCTTC
CASSLLPRQGAWEQFF
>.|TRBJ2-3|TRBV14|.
TGTGCCAGCAGCCGGTGGGGAGCTCCTAGCACAGATACGCAGTATTTT
CASSRWGAPSTDTQYF
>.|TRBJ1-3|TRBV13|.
TGTGCCAGCAGCTTAGTAGCAATCTCTGGAAACACCATATATTTT
CASSLVAISGNTIYF
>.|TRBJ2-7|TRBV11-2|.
TGTGCCAGCAGCCCCCTGGGTTCTAGCGCGCAATACGAGCAGTACTTC
CASSPLGSSAQYEQYF
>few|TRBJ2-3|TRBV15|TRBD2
TGTGCCACCAGCAGAGATAGAGAGAGCGGGAGTCGTACAGATACGCAGTATTTT
CATSRDRESGSRTDTQYF
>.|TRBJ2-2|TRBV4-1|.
TGCGCCAGCAGCCAATCAATTCCCAGGAACACCGGGGAGCTGTTTTTT
CASSQSIPRNTGELFF
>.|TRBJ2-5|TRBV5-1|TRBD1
TGCGCCAGCAGCTCAGGGACAGGGGTTCGTACCCAGTACTTC
CASSSGTGVRTQYF
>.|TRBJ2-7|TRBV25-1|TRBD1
TGTGCCAGCAGCGGGGACAGTACGAGCTCCTACGAGCAGTACTTC
CASSGDSTSSYEQYF
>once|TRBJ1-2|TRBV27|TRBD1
TGTGCCAGCAGGTTGGGACAGAACTATGGCTACACCTTC
CASRLGQNYGYTF
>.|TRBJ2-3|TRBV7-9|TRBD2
TGTTCCAGCACCCACGGCGGGGGGAGGGATACGCAGTATTTT
CSSTHGGGRDTQYF